A single T cell receptor (beta chain) is shown here with its context. Generated by immunoSEQ multiplex PCR, the TCRdb table keeps only in-frame clones and is missing some. The sample gives around 90,000 clones, around three quarters of which show up once; about 6.5% is in the top ten. These data originate in a study of glioma-infiltrating T cells after dendritic cell vaccination. V trimming: 5 bases; J trimming: 9 bases; junction bases outside the gene matches: 11. CDR3 length equals 15 residues. From germline, CDR1 is MNHEY and CDR2 SMNVEV (reference sequence). The sequences come from blood, collected before dendritic cell vaccination. This sequence was found in a human donor with glioblastoma. The chain has TRBV27 and TRBJ2-1; 9 bases are shared with TRBD2. This CDR3 reads CASSTLAGPQGEQFF. CDR3 in DNA: TGTGCCAGCAGTACACTAGCGGGCCCCCAGGGTGAGCAGTTCTTC.